Below, one T cell receptor (beta chain) is given with its context. The antigen is not known. These data belong to a study of cytomegalovirus exposure and HLA in healthy donors. The overall study: As released early, the data held roughly 85 million unique TCRs from HLA-typed donors. Findings of the study overall: About 87% or about 30% of the time was how often most TCR beta V segments were productive, according to an earlier analysis.

Germline V gene sequence: CDR1 SQVTM, CDR2 ANQGSEA. The CDR3 has 14 residues. V was pared by 4 bases and J by 4 bases, with 7 bases of the junction left unmatched. PCR employed 60 Vbeta and 13 Jbeta primers. Only in-frame clones appear in the TCRdb table, and some are missing; sequencing was by immunoSEQ multiplex PCR. The sample holds 85,000 to 90,000 clones, around four fifths seen once. This chain connects TRBV29-1 to TRBJ1-5; TRBD1 agrees at 7 bases. Input material: PBMCs. The TCR comes from a man aged 25-45 years in good health and CMV-seropositive. DNA for the CDR3: TGCAGCGTTGTAGGAGGGGGCCCGAATCAGCCCCAGCATTTT. It encodes CSVVGGGPNQPQHF.